This TCR beta chain was recovered during a study of blood T cell repertoires in COVID-19. As for the study in general: In each case, the material was cDNA or gDNA derived from T cells, B-cell-depleted T cells, or PBMCs.

The table lists this clone with a count of one. Under the authors' procedure: By means of reference gene primer amplification, nucleated cell counts were estimated. The repertoire was sequenced with immunoSEQ multiplex PCR; TCRdb's copy has only in-frame clones and lacks some. Clone size and V and J calls were adopted from that table, with D and trimming inferred from the DNA. The sample comprises around 700,000 clones, 70% to 90% of which are singletons, and approximately 0.3% rests with the top ten. The CDR3 is made up of 15 amino acids. V lost 7 bases and J 3 bases, leaving 15 bases between the germline ends. Germline values: CDR1 LGHDT, CDR2 YNNKEL (reference sequence).

The receptor comes from a woman aged 18-35 years with acute or convalescent COVID-19. Material: peripheral blood. This chain links TRBV3-1 (or the pseudogene TRBV3-2) with TRBJ2-2; the D is unclear. In DNA form, the CDR3 reads TGTGCCAGCAACCGAGATCCGAGCTACACCGGGGAGCTGTTTTTT. As protein: CASNRDPSYTGELFF.